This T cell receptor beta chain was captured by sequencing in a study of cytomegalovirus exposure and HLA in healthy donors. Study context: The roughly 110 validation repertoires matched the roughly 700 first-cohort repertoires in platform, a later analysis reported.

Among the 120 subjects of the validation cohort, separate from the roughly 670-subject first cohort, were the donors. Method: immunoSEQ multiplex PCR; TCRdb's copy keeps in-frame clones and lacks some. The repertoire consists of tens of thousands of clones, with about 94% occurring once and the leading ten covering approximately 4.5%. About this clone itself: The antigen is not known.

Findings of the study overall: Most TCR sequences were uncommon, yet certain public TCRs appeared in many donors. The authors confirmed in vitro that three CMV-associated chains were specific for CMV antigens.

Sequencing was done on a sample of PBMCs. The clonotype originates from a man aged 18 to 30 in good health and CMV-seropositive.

The CDR3 is CAWTTRGLQETQYF. The CDR3 DNA is TGTGCCTGGACCACCAGGGGGCTTCAAGAGACCCAGTACTTC. This chain uses TRBV30 with TRBJ2-5, with TRBD1 matching over 8 bases. Trimming cost V 4 bases and J 2 bases; bases outside gene matches: 6. CDR1 and CDR2 from the germline V gene are GTSNPN and SVGIG (reference sequence). The CDR3 sequence is 14 residues long.